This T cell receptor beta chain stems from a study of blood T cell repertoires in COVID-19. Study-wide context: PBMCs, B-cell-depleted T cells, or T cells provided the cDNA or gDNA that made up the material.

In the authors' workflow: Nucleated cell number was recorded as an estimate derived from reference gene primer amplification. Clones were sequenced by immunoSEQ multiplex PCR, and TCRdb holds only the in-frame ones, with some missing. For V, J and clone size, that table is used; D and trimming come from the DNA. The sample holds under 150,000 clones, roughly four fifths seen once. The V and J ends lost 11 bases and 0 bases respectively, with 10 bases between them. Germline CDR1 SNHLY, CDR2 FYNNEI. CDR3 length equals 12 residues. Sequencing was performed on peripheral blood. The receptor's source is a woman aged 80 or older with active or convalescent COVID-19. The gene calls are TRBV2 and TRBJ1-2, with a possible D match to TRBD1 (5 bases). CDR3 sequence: CAVGTANYGYTF. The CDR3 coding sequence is TGTGCCGTGGGGACTGCTAACTATGGCTACACCTTC.